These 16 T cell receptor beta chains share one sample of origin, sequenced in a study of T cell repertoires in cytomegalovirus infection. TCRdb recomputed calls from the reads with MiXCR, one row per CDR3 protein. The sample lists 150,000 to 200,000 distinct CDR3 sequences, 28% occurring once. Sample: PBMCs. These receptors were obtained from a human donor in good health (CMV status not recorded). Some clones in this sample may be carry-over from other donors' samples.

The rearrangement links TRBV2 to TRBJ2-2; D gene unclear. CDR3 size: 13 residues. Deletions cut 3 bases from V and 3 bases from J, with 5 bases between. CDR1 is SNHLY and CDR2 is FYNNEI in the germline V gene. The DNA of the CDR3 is TGTGCCAGCAGTGAGCATTACACCGGGGAGCTGTTTTTT. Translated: CASSEHYTGELFF.

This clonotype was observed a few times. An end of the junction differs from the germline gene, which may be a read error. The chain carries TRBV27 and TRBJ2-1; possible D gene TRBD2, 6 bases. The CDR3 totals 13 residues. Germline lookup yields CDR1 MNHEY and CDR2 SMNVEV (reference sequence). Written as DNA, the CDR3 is TGTGCCAGCAGTTTAAACTCCGGGACTTCCCTACGGTTC. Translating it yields CASSLNSGTSLRF.

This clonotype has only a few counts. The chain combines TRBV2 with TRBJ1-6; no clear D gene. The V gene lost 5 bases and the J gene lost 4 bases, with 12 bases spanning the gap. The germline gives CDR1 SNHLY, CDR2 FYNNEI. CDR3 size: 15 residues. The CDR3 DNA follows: TGTGCCAGCAGTCGAACGGGGTTGTATAATTCACCCCTCCACTTT. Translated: CASSRTGLYNSPLHF.

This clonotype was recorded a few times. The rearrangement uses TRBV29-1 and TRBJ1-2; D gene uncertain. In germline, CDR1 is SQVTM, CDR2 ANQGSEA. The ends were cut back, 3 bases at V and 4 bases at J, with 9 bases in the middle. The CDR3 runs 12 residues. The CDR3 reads CSVELAAYGYTF. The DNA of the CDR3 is TGCAGCGTTGAGTTGGCAGCCTATGGCTACACCTTC.

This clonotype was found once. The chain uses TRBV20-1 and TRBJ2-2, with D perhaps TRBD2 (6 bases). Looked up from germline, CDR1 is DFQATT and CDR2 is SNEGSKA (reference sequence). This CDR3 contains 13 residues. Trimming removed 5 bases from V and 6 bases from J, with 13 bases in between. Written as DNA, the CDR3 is TGCAGTGCTGTGACTAGTGGTTCCGGGGAGCTGTTTTTT. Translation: CSAVTSGSGELFF.

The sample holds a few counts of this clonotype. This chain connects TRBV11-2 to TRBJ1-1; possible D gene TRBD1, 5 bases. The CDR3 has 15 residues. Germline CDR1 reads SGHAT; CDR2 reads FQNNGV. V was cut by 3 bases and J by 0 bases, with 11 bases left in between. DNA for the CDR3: TGTGCCAGCAGCTTTGGGACTCAAGTGAACACTGAAGCTTTCTTT. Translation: CASSFGTQVNTEAFF.

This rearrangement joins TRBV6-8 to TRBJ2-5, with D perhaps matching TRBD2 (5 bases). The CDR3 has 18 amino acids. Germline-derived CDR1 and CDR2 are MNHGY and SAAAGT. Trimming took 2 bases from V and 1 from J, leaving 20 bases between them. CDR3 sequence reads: CASSYMAMGAPRQETQYF. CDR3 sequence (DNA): TGTGCCAGCAGTTACATGGCGATGGGAGCCCCGCGCCAAGAGACCCAGTACTTC.

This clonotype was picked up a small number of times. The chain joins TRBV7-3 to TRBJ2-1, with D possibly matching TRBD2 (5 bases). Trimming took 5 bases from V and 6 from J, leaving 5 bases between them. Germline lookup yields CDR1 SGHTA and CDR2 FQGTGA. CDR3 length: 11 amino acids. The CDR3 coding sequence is TGTGCCAGCAGCCGGGGCAATGAGCAGTTCTTC. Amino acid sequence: CASSRGNEQFF.

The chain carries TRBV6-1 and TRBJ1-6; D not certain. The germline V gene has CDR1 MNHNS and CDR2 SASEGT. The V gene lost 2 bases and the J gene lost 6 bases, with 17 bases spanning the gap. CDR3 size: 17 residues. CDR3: CASSEFQTLFSNSPLHF. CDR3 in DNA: TGTGCCAGCAGTGAATTCCAGACTCTTTTTAGTAATTCACCCCTCCACTTT.

In DNA, the CDR3 is TGTGCCAGCAGCGAACACATTAGGGGACTAGCGGGGACTAGCACAGATACGCAGTATTTT. Encoded protein: CASSEHIRGLAGTSTDTQYF. The V call is TRBV2, the J call TRBJ2-3, with 13 bases matching TRBD2. The V and J ends lost 6 bases and 0 bases, in that order; junction bases with no gene match: 15. Germline CDR1 reads SNHLY; CDR2 reads FYNNEI. The CDR3 covers 20 residues.

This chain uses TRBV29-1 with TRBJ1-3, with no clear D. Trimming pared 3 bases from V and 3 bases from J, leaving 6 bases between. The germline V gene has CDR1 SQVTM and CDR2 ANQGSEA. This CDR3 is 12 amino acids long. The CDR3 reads CSVEVIGNTIYF. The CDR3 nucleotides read TGCAGCGTTGAGGTCATTGGAAACACCATATATTTT.

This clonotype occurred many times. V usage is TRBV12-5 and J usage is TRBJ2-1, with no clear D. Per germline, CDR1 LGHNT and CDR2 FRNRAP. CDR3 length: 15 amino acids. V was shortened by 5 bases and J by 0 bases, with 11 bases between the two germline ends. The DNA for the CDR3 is TGTGCTAGTGGTCCCGAGTGGAGCTCCTACAATGAGCAGTTCTTC. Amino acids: CASGPEWSSYNEQFF.

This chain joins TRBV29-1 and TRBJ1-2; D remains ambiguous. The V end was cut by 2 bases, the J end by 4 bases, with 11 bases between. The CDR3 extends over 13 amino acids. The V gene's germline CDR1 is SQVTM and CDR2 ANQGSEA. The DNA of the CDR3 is TGCAGCGTTGAACCTTTTCTGGGCTATGGCTACACCTTC. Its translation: CSVEPFLGYGYTF.

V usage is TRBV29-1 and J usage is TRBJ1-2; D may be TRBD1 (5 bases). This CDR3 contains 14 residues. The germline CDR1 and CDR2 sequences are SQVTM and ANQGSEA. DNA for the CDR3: TGCAGTGCTACTGGACAACCATCTAACTATGGCTACACCTTC. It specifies CSATGQPSNYGYTF.

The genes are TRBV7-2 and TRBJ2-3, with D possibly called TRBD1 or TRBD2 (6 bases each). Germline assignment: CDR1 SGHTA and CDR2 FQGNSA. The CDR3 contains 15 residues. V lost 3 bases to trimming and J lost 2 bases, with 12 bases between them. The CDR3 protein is CASSFRGPNTDTQYF. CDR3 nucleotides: TGTGCCAGCAGCTTCCGGGGGCCAAACACAGATACGCAGTATTTT.

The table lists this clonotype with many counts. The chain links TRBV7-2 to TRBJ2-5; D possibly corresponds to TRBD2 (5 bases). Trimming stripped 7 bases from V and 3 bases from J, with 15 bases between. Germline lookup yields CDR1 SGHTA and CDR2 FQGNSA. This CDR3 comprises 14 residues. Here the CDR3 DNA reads TGTGCCAGCAATCTAGGAGGCGGTGAAGAGACCCAGTACTTC. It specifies CASNLGGGEETQYF.